Each of the 8 T cell receptor beta chains below was sequenced from the same sample in a study of blood T cell repertoires in COVID-19. Method: immunoSEQ multiplex PCR; TCRdb's copy keeps in-frame clones and lacks some. In the table there are some 370,000 clones, more than 75% of which are singletons. Sequences were obtained from peripheral blood. These TCRs come from a woman in her thirties with COVID-19, enrolled during active disease.

The chain is built from TRBV27 and TRBJ2-5; D may be TRBD2 (5 bases). The CDR3 runs to 16 residues. The V end was cut by 0 bases, the J end by 5 bases, with 16 bases between. Germline V lookup: CDR1 MNHEY, CDR2 SMNVEV (reference sequence). DNA for the CDR3: TGTGCCAGCAGTTTATCGAGAACCGGTAGAGGGGAGACCCAGTACTTC. Residues: CASSLSRTGRGETQYF.

V is TRBV11-2 and J is TRBJ2-5; a possible D gene is TRBD1 (6 bases). V lost 5 bases, J lost 6 bases, and 31 bases lay in between. Germline loops: CDR1 SGHAT, CDR2 FQNNGV. The CDR3 loop spans 19 amino acids. For the CDR3, the DNA is TGTGCCAGCAGCCACGGTGGCCTAATCGACAGGTTACGTAGGAAGACCCAGTACTTC. Protein sequence: CASSHGGLIDRLRRKTQYF.

This clone was counted only a few times. Other DNA variants within this sample encode the same CDR3. V gene TRBV6-5 combines with J gene TRBJ2-3; D not resolved. This CDR3 is 11 amino acids long. Germline values: CDR1 MNHEY, CDR2 SVGAGI. The V gene lost 3 bases and the J gene lost 6 bases, with 4 bases spanning the gap. CDR3 nucleotides: TGTGCCAGCAGTTATCGGGATACGCAGTATTTT. Amino acid sequence: CASSYRDTQYF.

The rearrangement links TRBV6-5 to TRBJ2-2; 7 positions match TRBD1. CDR1 and CDR2 from the germline V gene are MNHEY and SVGAGI. V trimming: 5 bases; J trimming: 4 bases; junction bases outside the gene matches: 7. The CDR3 totals 15 residues. CDR3 nucleotides: TGTGCCAGCAGTCCGGGACAGCGGCGCACCGGGGAGCTGTTTTTT. Amino acid sequence: CASSPGQRRTGELFF.

The chain links TRBV28 to TRBJ2-1; TRBD1 aligns across 8 bases. The CDR3 has 15 amino acids. Trimming took 6 bases from V and 0 from J; bases not matched to a gene: 4. Germline CDR1 is MDHEN and CDR2 is SYDVKM. The CDR3 DNA sequence: TGTGCCAGCAGGCAGGGACAGGCCTCCTACAATGAGCAGTTCTTC. It specifies CASRQGQASYNEQFF.

The chain employs TRBV7-3 and TRBJ2-1; TRBD1 aligns across 9 bases. The CDR3 has 15 amino acids. Germline CDR1 SGHTA, CDR2 FQGTGA. Losses at the gene ends were 5 bases for V and 6 bases for J; bases not matched to a gene: 8. The CDR3 DNA reads TGTGCCAGCAGCCAGGGACAGGGTATTATCAATGAGCAGTTCTTC. It encodes CASSQGQGIINEQFF. The full variable domain, its missing parts supplied by reference TRBV7-3 and TRBJ2-1, is GAGVSQTPSNKVTEKGKYVELRCDPISGHTALYWYRQSLGQGPEFLIYFQGTGAADDSGLPNDRFFAVRPEGSVSTLKIQRTERGDSAVYLCASSQGQGIINEQFFGPGTRLTVL.

V usage is TRBV3-1 (or the pseudogene TRBV3-2) and J usage is TRBJ2-7; 9 bases line up with TRBD1. Trimming removed 4 bases from V and 6 bases from J; junction bases left unmatched: 7. Germline assignment: CDR1 LGHDT and CDR2 YNNKEL (reference sequence). There are 14 residues in the CDR3. CDR3 bases: TGTGCCAGCAGCCCCTGGGACAGGGCCTTCGAGCAGTACTTC. Its translation is CASSPWDRAFEQYF.

This chain connects TRBV11-1 to TRBJ2-5; D uncertain. CDR1 and CDR2 from the germline V gene are SGHAT and FQDESV (reference sequence). V was clipped by 1 base and J by 5 bases, with 14 bases between them. The CDR3 has 15 amino acids. CDR3 sequence reads: CASSLVVPHSETQYF. In DNA, the CDR3 is TGTGCCAGCAGCTTAGTGGTCCCCCACTCCGAGACCCAGTACTTC. Full variable domain (missing parts from reference TRBV11-1 and TRBJ2-5): EAEVAQSPRYKITEKSQAVAFWCDPISGHATLYWYRQILGQGPELLVQFQDESVVDDSQLPKDRFSAERLKGVDSTLKIQPAELGDSAMYLCASSLVVPHSETQYFGPGTRLLVL.